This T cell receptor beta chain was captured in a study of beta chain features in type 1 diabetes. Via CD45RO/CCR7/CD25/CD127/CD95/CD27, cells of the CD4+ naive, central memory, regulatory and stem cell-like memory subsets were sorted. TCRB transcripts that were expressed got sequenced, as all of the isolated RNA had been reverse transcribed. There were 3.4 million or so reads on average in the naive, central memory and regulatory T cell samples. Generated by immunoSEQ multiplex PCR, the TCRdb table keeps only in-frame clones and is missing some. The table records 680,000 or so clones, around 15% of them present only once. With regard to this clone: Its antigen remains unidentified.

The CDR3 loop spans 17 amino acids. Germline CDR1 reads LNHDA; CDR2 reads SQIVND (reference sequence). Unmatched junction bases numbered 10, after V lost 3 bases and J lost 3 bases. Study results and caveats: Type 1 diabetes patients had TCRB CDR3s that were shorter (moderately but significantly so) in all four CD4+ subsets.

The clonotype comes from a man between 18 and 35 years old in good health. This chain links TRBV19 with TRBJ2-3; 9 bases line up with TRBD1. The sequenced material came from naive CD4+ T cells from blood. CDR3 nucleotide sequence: TGTGCCAGTAGTATCGCCGACAGGGGGAGGTATACAGATACGCAGTATTTT. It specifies CASSIADRGRYTDTQYF. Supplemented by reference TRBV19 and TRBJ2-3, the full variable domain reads DGGITQSPKYLFRKEGQNVTLSCEQNLNHDAMYWYRQDPGQGLRLIYYSQIVNDFQKGDIAEGYSVSREKKESFPLTVTSAQKNPTAFYLCASSIADRGRYTDTQYFGPGTRLTVL.